This T cell receptor beta chain stems from a study of blood T cell repertoires in COVID-19. Looking at the study overall: Sites across the United States, Italy and Spain contributed samples from acute and convalescent COVID-19. T cells, B-cell-depleted T cells, or PBMCs supplied cDNA or gDNA.

Germline V gene data show CDR1 as MNHEY and CDR2 as SMNVEV (reference sequence). J was trimmed by 7 bases and V by 2 bases; bases with no gene match: 3. This CDR3 spans 13 amino acids. Study processing details: The assay estimated nucleated cells by amplifying reference gene primers. Assay used: immunoSEQ multiplex PCR; TCRdb lists only in-frame clones, some missing. The V and J calls and clone size are taken from that table; D and trimming were inferred from the DNA. There are fewer than 350,000 clones in the sample; 85% occur only once, and 6% to 9% lies in the top ten. This receptor was identified in a human donor in a cohort sampled during active COVID-19. Sequences were obtained from peripheral blood. The gene calls are TRBV27 and TRBJ2-3; TRBD1 agrees at 7 bases. The CDR3 reads CASSLGTDNTQYF. In DNA, the CDR3 is TGTGCCAGCAGTTTAGGGACAGACAATACGCAGTATTTT.